The following is a TCR beta chain sequence with its context. Its antigen is unidentified. V lost 5 bases, J lost 5 bases, and 5 bases stayed unmatched. The CDR3 is made up of 16 amino acids. Germline V gene data show CDR1 as SGHTA and CDR2 as FQGNSA. The data stem from a study of beta chain features in type 1 diabetes. General study findings and limits: Moderate yet significant TCRB CDR3 shortening was seen in Type 1 diabetes patients in all four CD4+ subsets.

Sequenced material consisted of expressed TCRB transcripts (all of the isolated RNA was reverse transcribed). Method: immunoSEQ multiplex PCR; TCRdb's copy keeps in-frame clones and lacks some. The sample has hundreds of thousands of clones; around an eighth are singletons. The material sequenced was naive CD4+ T cells from blood. V gene TRBV7-2 combines with J gene TRBJ2-3, with 15 bases identical to TRBD2. The clonotype was recovered from a man younger than 35 with type 1 diabetes. CDR3 residues: CASSVGLAGGKDTQYF. The CDR3 DNA reads as TGTGCCAGCAGCGTGGGACTAGCGGGGGGTAAAGATACGCAGTATTTT.